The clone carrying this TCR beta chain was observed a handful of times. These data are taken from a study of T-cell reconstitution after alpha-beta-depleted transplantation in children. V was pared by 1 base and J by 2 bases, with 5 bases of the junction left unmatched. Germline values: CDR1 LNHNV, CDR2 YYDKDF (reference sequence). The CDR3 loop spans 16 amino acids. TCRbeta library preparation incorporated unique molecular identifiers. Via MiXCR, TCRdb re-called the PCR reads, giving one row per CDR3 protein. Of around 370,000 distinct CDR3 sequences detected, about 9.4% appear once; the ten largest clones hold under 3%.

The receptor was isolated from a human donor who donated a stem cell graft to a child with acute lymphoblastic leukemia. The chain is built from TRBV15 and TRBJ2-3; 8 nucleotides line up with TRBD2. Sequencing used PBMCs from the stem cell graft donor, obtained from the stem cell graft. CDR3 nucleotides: TGTGCCACCAGCAGAGTCGCGGGAGGTTTCACAGATACGCAGTATTTT. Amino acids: CATSRVAGGFTDTQYF. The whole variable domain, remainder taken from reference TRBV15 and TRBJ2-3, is DAMVIQNPRYQVTQFGKPVTLSCSQTLNHNVMYWYQQKSSQAPKLLFHYYDKDFNNEADTPDNFQSRRPNTSFCFLDIRSPGLGDTAMYLCATSRVAGGFTDTQYFGPGTRLTVL.